Detailed here is one T cell receptor beta chain. This sample was taken from a study of neoadjuvant anti-PD-1 for oral cavity cancer. The time point: after neoadjuvant nivolumab, at surgical resection. Sequencing used immunoSEQ multiplex PCR; TCRdb keeps in-frame clones, though not all of them. The sample includes around 25,000 clones, 27% seen only once; the top ten take about a sixth. The CDR3 sequence is 15 residues long. V was cut by 6 bases and J by 4 bases, with 15 bases left in between. From germline, CDR1 is MNHNY and CDR2 SVGAGI (reference sequence). Specimen: tumor tissue, collected after nivolumab (anti-PD-1) treatment. This TCR was recovered from a person aged 35-79 years with oral cavity squamous cell carcinoma. This chain uses TRBV6-6 with TRBJ2-2; D possibly corresponds to TRBD2 (5 bases). The CDR3 DNA sequence: TGTGCCAGCAGCCGCCGGGGAGTGCGCACCGGGGAGCTGTTTTTT. This sequence encodes CASSRRGVRTGELFF.